These 17 T cell receptor beta chains were all obtained from the same sample, sequenced in a study of T cells in localized non-small cell lung cancer. Assay: immunoSEQ multiplex PCR; the TCRdb copy retains only in-frame clones and omits some. The top ten hold over 9.5% of the sample, which has 45,000 or so clones, 91% seen once. The source was PBMCs, collected before any cancer treatment. The source is a woman aged 35 to 70 with stage II lung adenocarcinoma.

As regards this clone: Other DNA sequences in the same sample also yield this CDR3. The chain links TRBV28 to TRBJ2-7; 7 bases map to TRBD1. The junction had 2 bases not matched to a gene; V was cut back by 5 bases and J by 4 bases. CDR1 is MDHEN and CDR2 is SYDVKM in the germline V gene. This CDR3 has 12 amino acids. In DNA form, the CDR3 reads TGTGCCAGCAGTCCACAGGGGTACGAGCAGTACTTC. It codes for CASSPQGYEQYF.

This clone was detected a few times. The V gene is TRBV29-1, the J gene TRBJ2-1; 7 bases map to TRBD2. V shed 6 bases, J shed 7 bases, and the junction held 15 bases outside the gene matches. The CDR3 extends over 15 amino acids. CDR1 is SQVTM and CDR2 is ANQGSEA in the germline V gene. CDR3 residues: CSVQRGSGSGNEQFF. CDR3 nucleotides: TGCAGCGTCCAAAGGGGTAGCGGGTCCGGGAATGAGCAGTTCTTC.

This chain joins TRBV9 and TRBJ1-2; D is undetermined. CDR3 size: 14 residues. V was pared by 4 bases and J by 3 bases, with 13 bases between. Germline V gives CDR1 SGDLS, CDR2 YYNGEE. This CDR3 is CASSPGGGYYGYTF. CDR3 nucleotides: TGTGCCAGCAGCCCTGGAGGCGGATACTATGGCTACACCTTC.

The genes are TRBV11-2 and TRBJ2-1, with 8 bases lining up with TRBD2. CDR1 and CDR2 from the germline V gene are SGHAT and FQNNGV. Trimming took 2 bases from V and 4 from J; bases not matched to a gene: 1. The CDR3 runs 14 residues. The CDR3 protein is CASSLSGSYNEQFF. The CDR3 bases are TGTGCCAGCAGCTTAAGCGGGAGTTACAATGAGCAGTTCTTC.

This clone was seen a single time. The sample carries other DNA sequences with the same CDR3. This sequence joins TRBV11-3 and TRBJ2-3; maybe TRBD2 (6 bases). Per the germline V gene, CDR1 is SGHNT and CDR2 is YENEEA. Between the trimmed V and J ends, which lost 4 bases and 4 bases, there was a span of 12 bases. This CDR3 comprises 14 residues. The chain's CDR3 is CASSSTRGSDTQYF. The CDR3, as DNA: TGTGCCAGCAGCTCGACCCGGGGGTCAGATACGCAGTATTTT.

The rearrangement uses TRBV5-1 and TRBJ1-1; no clear D gene. V was trimmed by 4 bases and J by 1 base, leaving 8 bases between them. Germline V gene sequence: CDR1 SGHRS, CDR2 YFSETQ. The CDR3 is 13 residues long. CDR3 sequence (DNA): TGCGCCAGCAGCCATGCAACGAACACTGAAGCTTTCTTT. It specifies CASSHATNTEAFF.

The rearrangement uses TRBV5-6 and TRBJ2-1; D is uncertain. The germline V and J ends were trimmed by 3 bases and 0 bases, with 10 bases remaining between them. The CDR3 loop spans 15 amino acids. CDR1 SGHDT and CDR2 YYEEEE come from the germline V gene. The CDR3 nucleotides are TGTGCCAGCAGCTCTGCCCCGAGCTCCTACAATGAGCAGTTCTTC. It is translated as CASSSAPSSYNEQFF.

The chain has TRBV6-1 and TRBJ2-2; TRBD2 is a possible D gene (5 bases). Germline CDR1 MNHNS, CDR2 SASEGT. This CDR3 is built from 14 residues. The V end lost 2 bases, the J end lost 6 bases, and 10 bases lay between the germline ends. In DNA form, the CDR3 reads TGTGCCAGCAGTGAAAGTCTAGCCGCCGGGGAGCTGTTTTTT. It specifies CASSESLAAGELFF.

This chain connects TRBV9 to TRBJ2-3; possibly TRBD2 for D (7 bases). From germline, CDR1 is SGDLS and CDR2 YYNGEE. The CDR3 sequence is 13 residues long. V lost 3 bases to trimming and J lost 3 bases, with 8 bases between them. DNA of the CDR3: TGTGCCAGCAGCGAGGGGGGGACAGATACGCAGTATTTT. Amino acids: CASSEGGTDTQYF.

The J gene is TRBJ2-1, the V gene TRBV7-3; D unclear. V gave up 2 bases and J gave up 8 bases, with 19 bases separating them. The V gene's germline CDR1 is SGHTA and CDR2 FQGTGA. The CDR3 has 16 residues. In DNA form, the CDR3 reads TGTGCCAGCAGCTTACCCGGAACCACGGCCAAGGATGAGCAGTTCTTC. Protein: CASSLPGTTAKDEQFF.

This clone has just one count. The gene calls are TRBV12-5 and TRBJ1-1; D gene ambiguous. Trimming stripped 6 bases from V and 1 base from J, with 9 bases between. This CDR3 has 13 amino acids. In germline, CDR1 is LGHNT, CDR2 FRNRAP. CDR3 DNA sequence: TGTGCTAGTGGCCCCGCAGGGAACACTGAAGCTTTCTTT. Translated: CASGPAGNTEAFF.

The rearrangement uses TRBV7-9 and TRBJ1-2; D is unclear. Trimming pared 7 bases from V and 4 bases from J, leaving 13 bases between. The germline V gene encodes CDR1 SEHNR and CDR2 FQNEAQ (reference sequence). This CDR3 contains 13 residues. CDR3 coding DNA: TGTGCCAGCAATAAGGGATTTGGCTATGGCTACACCTTC. It is translated as CASNKGFGYGYTF.

The rearrangement links TRBV7-2 to TRBJ2-7; D gene uncertain. The CDR3 spans 14 residues. Trimming removed 5 bases at V and 8 bases at J, with 19 bases between. From germline, CDR1 is SGHTA and CDR2 FQGNSA. DNA of the CDR3: TGTGCCAGCAGCCCACCCCCCCCAGGTGGGCAGCAGTACTTC. This translates into CASSPPPPGGQQYF.

V is TRBV14 and J is TRBJ2-1; D is unclear. The CDR3 runs 13 residues. The germline CDR1 and CDR2 sequences are SGHDN and FVKESK. V lost 1 base and J 10 bases, leaving 11 bases between the germline ends. The CDR3 nucleotides are TGTGCCAGCAGCCAAGGGCTTCGTAGAGAGCAGTTCTTC. As protein: CASSQGLRREQFF.

A few counts support this clone. The chain combines TRBV7-9 with TRBJ1-1; D remains ambiguous. Germline CDR1 SEHNR, CDR2 FQNEAQ (reference sequence). V dropped 0 bases and J dropped 5 bases, with 13 bases sitting between them. The CDR3 runs to 15 residues. The CDR3 loop reads CASSLADYLDTEAFF. The CDR3 DNA reads TGTGCCAGCAGCTTAGCGGACTATTTGGATACTGAAGCTTTCTTT.

This clone was observed a single time. The rearrangement uses TRBV6-1 and TRBJ2-3, with D perhaps matching TRBD1 (5 bases). V lost 2 bases, J lost 1 base, and 7 bases lay in between. The CDR3 length is 14 residues. CDR1 and CDR2 (germline): MNHNS, SASEGT. The CDR3 DNA reads TGTGCCAGCAGTGAACTAGGGGGCACAGATACGCAGTATTTT. Its translation: CASSELGGTDTQYF.

The chain joins TRBV2 to TRBJ2-5, with D perhaps TRBD1 (5 bases). Germline V gene lookup returns CDR1 SNHLY and CDR2 FYNNEI. V was cut by 10 bases and J by 1 base, with 7 bases left in between. This CDR3 comprises 11 residues. The CDR3 sequence is CATRAQETQYF. Written as DNA, the CDR3 is TGTGCCACCAGGGCCCAAGAGACCCAGTACTTC.